This T cell receptor delta chain was recovered during a study of gamma-delta T cells after stem cell transplantation. Details on this clone: This sample also contains other DNA sequences that code for the same CDR3.

Germline loops: CDR1 TSWWSYY, CDR2 QGS. V lost 2 bases to trimming and J lost 0 bases; unmatched junction nucleotides: 20. The CDR3 has 21 residues. TCRdb re-called the RT-PCR reads with CATT. The table records roughly 12,000 delta-chain clones, about two fifths of them present only once. This receptor was taken from a human donor. It is not recorded whose cells these are; they may come from a transplant donor. Specimen: gamma-delta T cells. This chain connects TRDV1 to TRDJ1; 8 bases agree with TRDD3. The CDR3 sequence is CALGEFGALSLYWGDTDKLIF. In DNA, the CDR3 is TGTGCTCTTGGGGAATTCGGGGCCCTTTCTCTATACTGGGGGGACACCGATAAACTCATCTTT.